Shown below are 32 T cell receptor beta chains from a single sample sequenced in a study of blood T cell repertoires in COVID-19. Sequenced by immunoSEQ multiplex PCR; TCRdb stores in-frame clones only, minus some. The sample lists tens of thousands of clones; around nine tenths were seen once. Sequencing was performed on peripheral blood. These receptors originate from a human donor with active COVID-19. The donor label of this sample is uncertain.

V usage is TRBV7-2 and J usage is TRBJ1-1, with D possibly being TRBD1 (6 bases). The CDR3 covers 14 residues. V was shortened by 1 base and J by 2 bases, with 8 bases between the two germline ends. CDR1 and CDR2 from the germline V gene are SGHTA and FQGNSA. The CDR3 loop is CASSLEGGNTEAFF. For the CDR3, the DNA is TGTGCCAGCAGCTTAGAAGGGGGAAACACTGAAGCTTTCTTT.

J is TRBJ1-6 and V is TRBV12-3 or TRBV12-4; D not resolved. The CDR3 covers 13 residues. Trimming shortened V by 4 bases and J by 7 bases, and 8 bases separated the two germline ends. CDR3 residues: CASSSKLNSPLHF. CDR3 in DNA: TGTGCCAGCAGTTCTAAACTCAATTCACCCCTCCACTTT.

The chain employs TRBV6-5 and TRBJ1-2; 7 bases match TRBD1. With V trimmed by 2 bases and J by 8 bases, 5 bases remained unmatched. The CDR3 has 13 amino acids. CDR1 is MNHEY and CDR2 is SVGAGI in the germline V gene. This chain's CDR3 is CASSYPDRHGYTF. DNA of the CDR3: TGTGCCAGCAGTTACCCGGACAGGCACGGCTACACCTTC.

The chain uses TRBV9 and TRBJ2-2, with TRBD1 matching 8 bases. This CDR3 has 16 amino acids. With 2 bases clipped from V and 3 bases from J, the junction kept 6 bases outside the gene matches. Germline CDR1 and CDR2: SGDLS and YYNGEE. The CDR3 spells CASSVFRGLDTGELFF. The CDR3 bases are TGTGCCAGCAGCGTGTTCAGGGGGCTCGACACCGGGGAGCTGTTTTTT.

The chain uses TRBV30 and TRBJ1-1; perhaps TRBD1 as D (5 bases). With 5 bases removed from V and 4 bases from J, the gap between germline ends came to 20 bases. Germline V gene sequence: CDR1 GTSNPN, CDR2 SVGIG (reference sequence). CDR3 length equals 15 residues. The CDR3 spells CAWSDLGGEITEAFF. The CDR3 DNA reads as TGTGCCTGGTCGGATCTCGGGGGAGAGATCACTGAAGCTTTCTTT.

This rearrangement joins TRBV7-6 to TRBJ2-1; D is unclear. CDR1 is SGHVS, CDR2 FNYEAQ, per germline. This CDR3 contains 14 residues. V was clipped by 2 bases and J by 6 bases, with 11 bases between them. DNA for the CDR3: TGTGCCAGCAGCTTACCCACCTATACCAATGAGCAGTTCTTC. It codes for CASSLPTYTNEQFF.

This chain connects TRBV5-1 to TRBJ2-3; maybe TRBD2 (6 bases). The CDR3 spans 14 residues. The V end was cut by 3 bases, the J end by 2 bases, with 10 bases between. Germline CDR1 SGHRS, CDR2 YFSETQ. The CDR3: CASSSGGSTDTQYF. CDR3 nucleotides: TGCGCCAGCAGCTCTGGGGGGTCCACAGATACGCAGTATTTT.

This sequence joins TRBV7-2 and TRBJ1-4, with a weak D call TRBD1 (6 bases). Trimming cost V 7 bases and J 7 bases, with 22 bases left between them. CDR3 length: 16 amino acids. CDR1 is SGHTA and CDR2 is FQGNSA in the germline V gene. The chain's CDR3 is CASNTGTVRGSEKLFF. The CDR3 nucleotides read TGTGCCAGCAACACCGGGACGGTCAGGGGTAGTGAAAAACTGTTTTTT.

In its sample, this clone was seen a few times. The DNA for the CDR3 is TGTGCCAGCAGCGTAGACGGGGGAACCAAAAATAATTCACCCCTCCACTTT. As protein: CASSVDGGTKNNSPLHF. The V gene is TRBV9, the J gene TRBJ1-6, with D possibly matching TRBD1 (5 bases). The CDR3 has 17 amino acids. Germline V gives CDR1 SGDLS, CDR2 YYNGEE. V was trimmed by 0 bases and J by 5 bases, leaving 15 bases between them. Full variable domain (rest looked up from reference TRBV9 and TRBJ1-6): DSGVTQTPKHLITATGQRVTLRCSPRSGDLSVYWYQQSLDQGLQFLIQYYNGEERAKGNILERFSAQQFPDLHSELNLSSLELGDSALYFCASSVDGGTKNNSPLHFGNGTRLTVT.

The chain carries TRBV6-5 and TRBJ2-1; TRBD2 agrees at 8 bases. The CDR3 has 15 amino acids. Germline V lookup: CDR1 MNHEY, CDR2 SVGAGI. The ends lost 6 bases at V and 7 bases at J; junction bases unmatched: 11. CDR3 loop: CASSDGGGSYNEQFF. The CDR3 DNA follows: TGTGCCAGCAGCGATGGCGGGGGGTCTTATAATGAGCAGTTCTTC.

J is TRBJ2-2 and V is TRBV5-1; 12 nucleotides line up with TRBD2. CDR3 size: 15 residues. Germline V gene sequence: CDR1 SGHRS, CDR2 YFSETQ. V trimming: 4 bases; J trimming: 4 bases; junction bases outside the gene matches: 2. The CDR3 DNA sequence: TGCGCCAGCAGCCGGACTAGCGGGATCACCGGGGAGCTGTTTTTT. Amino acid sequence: CASSRTSGITGELFF.

CDR3 in DNA: TGCGCCAGCAGCTTCCTAGCCGGGACAGGGCGCACAGATACGCAGTATTTT. Protein product: CASSFLAGTGRTDTQYF. J is TRBJ2-3 and V is TRBV5-1, with 9 bases that match TRBD1. In germline, CDR1 is SGHRS, CDR2 YFSETQ. The junction had 8 bases not matched to a gene; V was cut back by 2 bases and J by 1 base. The CDR3 consists of 17 residues. Looking up the rest from reference TRBV5-1 and TRBJ2-3 gives the full variable domain: KAGVTQTPRYLIKTRGQQVTLSCSPISGHRSVSWYQQTPGQGLQFLFEYFSETQRNKGNFPGRFSGRQFSNSRSEMNVSTLELGDSALYLCASSFLAGTGRTDTQYFGPGTRLTVL.

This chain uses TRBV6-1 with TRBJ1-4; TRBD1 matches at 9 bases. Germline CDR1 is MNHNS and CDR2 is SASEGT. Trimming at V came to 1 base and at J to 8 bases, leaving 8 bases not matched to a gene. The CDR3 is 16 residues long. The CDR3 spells CASSEDWTGVYEKLFF. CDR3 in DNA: TGTGCCAGCAGTGAAGACTGGACAGGGGTTTACGAAAAACTGTTTTTT.

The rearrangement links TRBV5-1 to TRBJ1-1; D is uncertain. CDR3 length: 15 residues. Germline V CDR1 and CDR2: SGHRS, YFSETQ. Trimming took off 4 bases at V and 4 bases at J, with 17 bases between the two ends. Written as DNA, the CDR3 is TGCGCCAGCAGCCCCCGGGAGGGTCCTACCACTGAAGCTTTCTTT. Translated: CASSPREGPTTEAFF.

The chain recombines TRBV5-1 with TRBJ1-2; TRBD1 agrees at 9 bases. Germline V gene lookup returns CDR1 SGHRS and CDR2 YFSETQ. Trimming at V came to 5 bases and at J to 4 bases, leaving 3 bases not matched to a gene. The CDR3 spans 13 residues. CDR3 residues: CASRETGGYGYTF. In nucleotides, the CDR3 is TGCGCCAGCAGGGAGACAGGGGGCTATGGCTACACCTTC.

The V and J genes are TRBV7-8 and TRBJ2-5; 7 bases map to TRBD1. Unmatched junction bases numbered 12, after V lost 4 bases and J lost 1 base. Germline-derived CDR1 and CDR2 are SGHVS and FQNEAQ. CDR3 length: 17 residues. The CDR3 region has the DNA TGTGCCAGCAGCTCCCGCCCTGGACAGGCCGCCCAAGAGACCCAGTACTTC. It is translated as CASSSRPGQAAQETQYF.

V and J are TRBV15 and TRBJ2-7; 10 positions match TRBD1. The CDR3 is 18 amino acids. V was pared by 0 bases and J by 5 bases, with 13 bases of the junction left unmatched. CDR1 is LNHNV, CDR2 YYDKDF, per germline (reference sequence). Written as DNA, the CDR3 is TGTGCCACCAGCAGAGATTTACCGCGGACAGGGGGTGGGGACGAGCAGTACTTC. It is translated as CATSRDLPRTGGGDEQYF.

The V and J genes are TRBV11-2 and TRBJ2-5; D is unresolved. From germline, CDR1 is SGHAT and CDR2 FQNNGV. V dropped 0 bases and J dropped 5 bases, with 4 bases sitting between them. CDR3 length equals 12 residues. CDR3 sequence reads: CASSLDRETQYF. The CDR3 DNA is TGTGCCAGCAGCTTAGATCGGGAGACCCAGTACTTC.

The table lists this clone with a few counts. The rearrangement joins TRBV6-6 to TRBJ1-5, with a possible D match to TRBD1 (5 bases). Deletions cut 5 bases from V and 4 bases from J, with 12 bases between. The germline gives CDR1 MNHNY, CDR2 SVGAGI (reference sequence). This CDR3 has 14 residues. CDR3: CASSPLGGNQPQHF. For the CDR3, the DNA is TGTGCCAGCAGTCCACTCGGGGGAAATCAGCCCCAGCATTTT.

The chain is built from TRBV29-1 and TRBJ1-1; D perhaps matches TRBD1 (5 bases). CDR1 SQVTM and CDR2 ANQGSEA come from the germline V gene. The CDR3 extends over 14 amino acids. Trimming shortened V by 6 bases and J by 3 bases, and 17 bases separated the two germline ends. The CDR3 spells CSVRTGEVDTEAFF. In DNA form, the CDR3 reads TGCAGCGTGAGGACGGGGGAAGTGGACACTGAAGCTTTCTTT.

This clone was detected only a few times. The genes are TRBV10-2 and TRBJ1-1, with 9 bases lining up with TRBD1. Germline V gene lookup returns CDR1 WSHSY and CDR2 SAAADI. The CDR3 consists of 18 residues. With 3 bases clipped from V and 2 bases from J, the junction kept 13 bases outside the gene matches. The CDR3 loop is CASSDLFRGTGPNTEAFF. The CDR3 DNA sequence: TGCGCCAGCAGTGATCTATTCAGGGGGACAGGGCCTAACACTGAAGCTTTCTTT.

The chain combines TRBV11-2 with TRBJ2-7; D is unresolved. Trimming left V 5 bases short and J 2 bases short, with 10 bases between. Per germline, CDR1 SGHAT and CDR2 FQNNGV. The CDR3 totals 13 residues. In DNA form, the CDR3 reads TGTGCCAGCAGCGTGGCTGGCACCTACGAGCAGTACTTC. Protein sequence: CASSVAGTYEQYF.

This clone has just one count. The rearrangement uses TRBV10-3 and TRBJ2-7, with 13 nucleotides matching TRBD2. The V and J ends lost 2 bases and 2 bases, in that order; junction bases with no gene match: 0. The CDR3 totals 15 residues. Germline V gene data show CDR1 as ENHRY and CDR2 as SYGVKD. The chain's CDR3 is CAISEGLAGAYEQYF. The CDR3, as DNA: TGTGCCATCAGTGAGGGACTAGCGGGAGCCTACGAGCAGTACTTC.

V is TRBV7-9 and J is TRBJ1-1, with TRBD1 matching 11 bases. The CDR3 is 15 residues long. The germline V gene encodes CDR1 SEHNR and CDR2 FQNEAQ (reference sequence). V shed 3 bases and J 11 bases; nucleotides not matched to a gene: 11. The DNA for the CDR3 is TGTGCCAGCAGCTTTGCTCCGGGACAGGGGGTGGAGGCTTTCTTT. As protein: CASSFAPGQGVEAFF.

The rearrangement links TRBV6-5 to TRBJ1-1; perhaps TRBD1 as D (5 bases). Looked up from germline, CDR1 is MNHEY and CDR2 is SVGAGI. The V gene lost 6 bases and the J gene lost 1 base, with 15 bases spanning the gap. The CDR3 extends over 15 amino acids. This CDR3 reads CASRSPQGGNTEAFF. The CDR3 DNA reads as TGTGCCAGCAGGTCCCCCCAGGGCGGGAACACTGAAGCTTTCTTT.

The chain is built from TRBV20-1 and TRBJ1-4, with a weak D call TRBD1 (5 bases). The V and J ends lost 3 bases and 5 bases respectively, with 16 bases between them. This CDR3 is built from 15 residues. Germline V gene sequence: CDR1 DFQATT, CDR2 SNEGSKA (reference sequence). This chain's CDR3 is CSASKRSGGNEKLFF. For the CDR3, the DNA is TGCAGTGCTAGTAAGAGGTCCGGGGGAAATGAAAAACTGTTTTTT.

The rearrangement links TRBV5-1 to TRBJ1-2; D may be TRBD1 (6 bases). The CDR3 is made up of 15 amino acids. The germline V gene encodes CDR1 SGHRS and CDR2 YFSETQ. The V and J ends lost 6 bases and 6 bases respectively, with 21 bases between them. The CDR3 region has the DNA TGCGCCAGCACCCCGGATGGGGGGGCGGTCGATGGCTACACCTTC. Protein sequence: CASTPDGGAVDGYTF.

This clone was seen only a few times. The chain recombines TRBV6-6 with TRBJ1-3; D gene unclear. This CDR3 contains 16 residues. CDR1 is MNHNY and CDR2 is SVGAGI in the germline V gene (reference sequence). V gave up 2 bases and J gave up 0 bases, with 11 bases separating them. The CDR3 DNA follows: TGTGCCAGCAGTTACAATGCGGGGAGCTCTGGAAACACCATATATTTT. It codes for CASSYNAGSSGNTIYF.

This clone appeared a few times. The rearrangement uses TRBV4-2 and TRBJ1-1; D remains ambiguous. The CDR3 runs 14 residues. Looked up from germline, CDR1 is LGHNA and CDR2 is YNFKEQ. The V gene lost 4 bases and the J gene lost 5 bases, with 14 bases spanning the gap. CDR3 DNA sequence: TGTGCCAGCAGCCCCCGAGGGCAGACTACTGAAGCTTTCTTT. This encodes CASSPRGQTTEAFF.

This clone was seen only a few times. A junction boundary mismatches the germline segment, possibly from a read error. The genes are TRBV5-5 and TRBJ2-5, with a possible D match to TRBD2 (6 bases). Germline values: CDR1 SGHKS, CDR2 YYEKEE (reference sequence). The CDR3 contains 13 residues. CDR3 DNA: TGTGCCAGCAACCGTGGGTCTCGGGAGATCCAGTACTTC. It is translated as CASNRGSREIQYF.

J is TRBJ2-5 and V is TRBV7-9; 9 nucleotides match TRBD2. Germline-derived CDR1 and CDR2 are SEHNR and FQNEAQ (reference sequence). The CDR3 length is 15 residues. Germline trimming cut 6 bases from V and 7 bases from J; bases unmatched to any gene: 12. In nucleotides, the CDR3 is TGTGCCAGCAGTCCAACTAGCGGGTCACGGGGGACCCAGTACTTC. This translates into CASSPTSGSRGTQYF.

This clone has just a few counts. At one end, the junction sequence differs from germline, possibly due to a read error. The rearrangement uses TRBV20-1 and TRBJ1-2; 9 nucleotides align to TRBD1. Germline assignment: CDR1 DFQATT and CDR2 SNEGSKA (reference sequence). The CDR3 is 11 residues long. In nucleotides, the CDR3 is TGCAGTGCTAGTTCCGGGACAGGGTCTCTCTTC. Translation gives CSASSGTGSLF.